The clone carrying this TCR beta chain appeared once. What it binds is not known. The data derive from a study of shared clonotypes between healthy human individuals. V was cut by 0 bases and J by 4 bases, with 11 bases left in between. Germline CDR1 is SGHRS and CDR2 is YFSETQ. This CDR3 region has 14 residues. Whole-study findings and limits: Only blood was sampled; tissue repertoires likely differ.

Repertoires were generated with immunoSEQ multiplex PCR, while TCRdb's copy carries only in-frame clones and drops some. The table includes about 490,000 clones, 60% to 85% detected once. The chain is built from TRBV5-1 and TRBJ2-7, with a tentative D call TRBD1 (5 bases). The sample was PBMCs. The receptor's source is a woman aged 40 to 50 in good health. Some clones in this sample may be carry-over from other donors' samples. The CDR3 DNA reads as TGCGCCAGCAGCTTGGGACAGTCCCCATACGAGCAGTACTTC. Translating gives CASSLGQSPYEQYF.